One sample yielded the 7 T cell receptor beta chains listed below, sequenced in a study of T cells in localized non-small cell lung cancer. This table comes from immunoSEQ multiplex PCR, and its TCRdb copy is limited to in-frame clones, with some not included. In the table there are 70,000 to 100,000 clones, under 95% of which are singletons. The sequencing here drew on PBMCs, taken before any cancer treatment. Source of these receptors: a woman aged 35 to 70 with stage II squamous cell lung carcinoma.

J is TRBJ1-1 and V is TRBV30, with D unclear. CDR1 GTSNPN and CDR2 SVGIG come from the germline V gene (reference sequence). The CDR3 length is 13 residues. V was cut by 0 bases and J by 1 base, with 6 bases left in between. The CDR3 reads CAWSVRGNTEAFF. CDR3 nucleotide sequence: TGTGCCTGGAGTGTGCGGGGGAACACTGAAGCTTTCTTT.

This clone was observed a single time. V and J are TRBV14 and TRBJ2-1; 7 positions match TRBD1. CDR3 length: 14 residues. The V segment lost 4 bases and the J segment 6 bases; nucleotides outside the gene matches: 6. Germline values: CDR1 SGHDN, CDR2 FVKESK. CDR3 in amino acids: CASSPLGTVNEQFF. The CDR3 region has the DNA TGTGCCAGCAGCCCCTTAGGGACAGTCAATGAGCAGTTCTTC. The full variable domain, with the rest looked up from reference TRBV14 and TRBJ2-1, is EAGVTQFPSHSVIEKGQTVTLRCDPISGHDNLYWYRRVMGKEIKFLLHFVKESKQDESGMPNNRFLAERTGGTYSTLKVQPAELEDSGVYFCASSPLGTVNEQFFGPGTRLTVL.

The chain's CDR3 is CASSNTIGAVYGYTF. CDR3 in DNA: TGTGCCAGCAGCAATACAATAGGGGCAGTTTATGGCTACACCTTC. V and J are TRBV27 and TRBJ1-2, with D perhaps TRBD1 (5 bases). The germline gives CDR1 MNHEY, CDR2 SMNVEV (reference sequence). Trimming shortened V by 6 bases and J by 5 bases, and 19 bases separated the two germline ends. This CDR3 region has 15 residues.

V gene TRBV28 combines with J gene TRBJ2-7; a weak D match, TRBD2 (6 bases). This CDR3 contains 15 residues. V shed 1 base and J shed 6 bases, with 16 bases lying between them. Germline V gene data show CDR1 as MDHEN and CDR2 as SYDVKM. CDR3 in amino acids: CASSLFRDSRGEQYF. As DNA, the CDR3 is TGTGCCAGCAGTTTATTCCGGGACTCCCGGGGCGAGCAGTACTTC.

The V gene is TRBV5-5, the J gene TRBJ1-2, with a possible D match to TRBD1 (6 bases). The V end lost 4 bases, the J end lost 5 bases, and 12 bases lay between the germline ends. This CDR3 is built from 13 residues. From germline, CDR1 is SGHKS and CDR2 YYEKEE (reference sequence). This CDR3 reads CASSVQGKYGYTF. The CDR3 region has the DNA TGTGCCAGCAGCGTTCAGGGGAAGTATGGCTACACCTTC.

The V call is TRBV27, the J call TRBJ2-1, with 11 bases matching TRBD2. The V segment lost 3 bases and the J segment 6 bases; nucleotides outside the gene matches: 7. CDR1 and CDR2 (germline): MNHEY, SMNVEV (reference sequence). The CDR3 covers 16 residues. The CDR3 nucleotides read TGTGCCAGCAGTTTTAGCCTAGCGGGGGGCCCCAATGAGCAGTTCTTC. Protein product: CASSFSLAGGPNEQFF.

The rearrangement joins TRBV15 to TRBJ2-7; D might be TRBD1 or TRBD2, each matching 5 bases. Trimming stripped 1 base from V and 0 bases from J, with 19 bases between. CDR3 length equals 18 residues. Germline lookup yields CDR1 LNHNV and CDR2 YYDKDF (reference sequence). CDR3 coding DNA: TGTGCCACCAGCAGAGGGGACGGTAGCCCTTCCTTCTCCTACGAGCAGTACTTC. Translation gives CATSRGDGSPSFSYEQYF. The variable domain in full, completed from reference TRBV15 and TRBJ2-7, reads DAMVIQNPRYQVTQFGKPVTLSCSQTLNHNVMYWYQQKSSQAPKLLFHYYDKDFNNEADTPDNFQSRRPNTSFCFLDIRSPGLGDTAMYLCATSRGDGSPSFSYEQYFGPGTRLTVT.